This TCR beta chain derives from a study of technical replicates of blood from several donors. TCRdb's copy holds only in-frame clones and misses some; the assay was immunoSEQ multiplex PCR. The sample includes approximately 84,000 clones, about 98% of them seen just once. CDR1 and CDR2 from the germline V gene are MNHNS and SASEGT. The CDR3 has 14 residues. V was pared by 6 bases and J by 1 base, with 12 bases between. The sample comprised T cells isolated from PBMCs. The chain is built from TRBV6-1 and TRBJ1-1; D possibly corresponds to TRBD1 (6 bases). This receptor was taken from a human donor in good health. The CDR3 DNA is TGTGCCAGCAGCGTAGGGGGGGGGAACACTGAAGCTTTCTTT. Translated: CASSVGGGNTEAFF.